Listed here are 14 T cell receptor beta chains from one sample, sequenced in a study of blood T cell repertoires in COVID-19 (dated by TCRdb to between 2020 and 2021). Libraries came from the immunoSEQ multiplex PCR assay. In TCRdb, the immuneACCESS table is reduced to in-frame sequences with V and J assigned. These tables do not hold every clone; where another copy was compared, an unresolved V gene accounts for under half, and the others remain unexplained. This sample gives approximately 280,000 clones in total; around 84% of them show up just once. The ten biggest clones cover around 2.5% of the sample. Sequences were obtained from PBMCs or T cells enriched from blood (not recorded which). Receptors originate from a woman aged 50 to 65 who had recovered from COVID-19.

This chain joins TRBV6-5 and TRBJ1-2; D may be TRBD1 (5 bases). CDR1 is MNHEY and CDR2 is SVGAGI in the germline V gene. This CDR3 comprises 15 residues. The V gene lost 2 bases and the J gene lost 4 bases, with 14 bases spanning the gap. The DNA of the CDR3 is TGTGCCAGCAGTTACGGGGGGGGTAGGTCCTATGGCTACACCTTC. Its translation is CASSYGGGRSYGYTF.

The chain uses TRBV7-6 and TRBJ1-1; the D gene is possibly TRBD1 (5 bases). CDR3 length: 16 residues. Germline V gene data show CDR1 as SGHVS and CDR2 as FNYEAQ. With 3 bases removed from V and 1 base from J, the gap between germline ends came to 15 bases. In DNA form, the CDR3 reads TGTGCCAGCAGCTTGGGAAATCAGGGTACGAACACTGAAGCTTTCTTT. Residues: CASSLGNQGTNTEAFF.

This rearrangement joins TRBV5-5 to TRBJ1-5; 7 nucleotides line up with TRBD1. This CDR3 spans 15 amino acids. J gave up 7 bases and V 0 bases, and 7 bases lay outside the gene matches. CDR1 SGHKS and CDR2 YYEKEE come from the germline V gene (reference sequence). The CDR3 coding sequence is TGTGCCAGCAGCTTGGTGCGAGGGGGCGGCCAGCCCCAGCATTTT. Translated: CASSLVRGGGQPQHF.

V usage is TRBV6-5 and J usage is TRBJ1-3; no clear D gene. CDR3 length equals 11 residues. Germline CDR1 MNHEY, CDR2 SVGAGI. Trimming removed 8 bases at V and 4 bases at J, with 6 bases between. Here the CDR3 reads CASHRGNTIYF. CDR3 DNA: TGTGCCAGCCATAGAGGAAACACCATATATTTT.

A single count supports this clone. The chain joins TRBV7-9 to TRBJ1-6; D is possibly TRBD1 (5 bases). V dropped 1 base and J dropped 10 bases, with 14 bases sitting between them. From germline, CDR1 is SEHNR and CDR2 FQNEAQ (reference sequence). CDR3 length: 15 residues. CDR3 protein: CASSLVGQGNSPLHF. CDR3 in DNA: TGTGCCAGCAGCTTAGTCGGGCAGGGTAACTCACCCCTCCACTTT.

CDR3: CASSLWGGLLAETQYF. The DNA of the CDR3 is TGTGCCAGCAGCTTATGGGGGGGGCTCCTTGCAGAGACCCAGTACTTC. This sequence joins TRBV7-6 and TRBJ2-5; D is perhaps TRBD2 (7 bases). Per germline, CDR1 SGHVS and CDR2 FNYEAQ. The CDR3 is 16 amino acids. V dropped 2 bases and J dropped 4 bases, with 17 bases sitting between them.

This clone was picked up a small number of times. CDR3 coding DNA: TGCGCCAGCAGCTCGGGACAGGTATTTTCGCTATTAGACACCGGGGAGCTGTTTTTT. Translating gives CASSSGQVFSLLDTGELFF. The genes are TRBV5-1 and TRBJ2-2; 8 bases match TRBD1. Germline CDR1 is SGHRS and CDR2 is YFSETQ. This CDR3 spans 19 amino acids. With 3 bases clipped from V and 3 bases from J, the junction kept 16 bases outside the gene matches.

Here the CDR3 reads CATSRDSGTANIQYF. The CDR3 DNA reads TGTGCCACCAGCAGAGACTCCGGGACAGCGAACATTCAGTACTTC. The genes are TRBV15 and TRBJ2-4; TRBD1 agrees at 7 bases. V gave up 0 bases and J gave up 7 bases; unmatched junction bases: 6. The CDR3 has 15 residues. Germline V gene data show CDR1 as LNHNV and CDR2 as YYDKDF (reference sequence).

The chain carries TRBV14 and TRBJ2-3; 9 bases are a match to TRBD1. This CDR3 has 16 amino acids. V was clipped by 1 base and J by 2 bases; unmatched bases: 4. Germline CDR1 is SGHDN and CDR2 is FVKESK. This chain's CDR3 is CASSQGTGVLTDTQYF. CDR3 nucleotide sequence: TGTGCCAGCAGCCAAGGGACAGGGGTCCTCACAGATACGCAGTATTTT. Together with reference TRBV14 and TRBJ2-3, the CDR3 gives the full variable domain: EAGVTQFPSHSVIEKGQTVTLRCDPISGHDNLYWYRRVMGKEIKFLLHFVKESKQDESGMPNNRFLAERTGGTYSTLKVQPAELEDSGVYFCASSQGTGVLTDTQYFGPGTRLTVL.

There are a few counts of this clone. CDR3 sequence: CASSQQGRETQYF. The CDR3 DNA sequence: TGCGCCAGCAGCCAACAGGGGCGAGAGACCCAGTACTTC. The chain carries TRBV5-1 and TRBJ2-5; TRBD1 agrees at 7 bases. The CDR3 is 13 residues long. Germline-derived CDR1 and CDR2 are SGHRS and YFSETQ. V lost 4 bases and J lost 4; bases outside the gene matches: 4.

CDR3 protein: CASSKWTGAMGGPQHF. The CDR3 bases are TGTGCCAGCAGTAAGTGGACAGGGGCCATGGGGGGGCCCCAGCATTTT. The genes are TRBV28 and TRBJ1-5, with 9 bases matching TRBD1. Germline V gene data show CDR1 as MDHEN and CDR2 as SYDVKM. With 5 bases clipped from V and 9 bases from J, the junction kept 14 bases outside the gene matches. The CDR3 contains 16 residues. The variable domain in full, completed from reference TRBV28 and TRBJ1-5, reads DVKVTQSSRYLVKRTGEKVFLECVQDMDHENMFWYRQDPGLGLRLIYFSYDVKMKEKGDIPEGYSVSREKKERFSLILESASTNQTSMYLCASSKWTGAMGGPQHFGDGTRLSIL.

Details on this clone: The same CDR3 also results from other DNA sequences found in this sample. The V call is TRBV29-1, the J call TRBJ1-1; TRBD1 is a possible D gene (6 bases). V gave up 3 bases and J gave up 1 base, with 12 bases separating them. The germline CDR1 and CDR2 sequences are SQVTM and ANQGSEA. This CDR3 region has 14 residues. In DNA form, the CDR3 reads TGCAGCGTTGACGGGGGGCGAGGGAACACTGAAGCTTTCTTT. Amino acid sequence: CSVDGGRGNTEAFF.

CDR3 sequence reads: CASSLGASGLDTQYF. The CDR3 DNA reads as TGTGCCAGCAGTCTAGGGGCTAGCGGGCTGGATACGCAGTATTTT. The V and J genes are TRBV27 and TRBJ2-3; the match to TRBD2 covers 8 bases. Unmatched junction bases numbered 10, after V lost 5 bases and J lost 6 bases. Germline assignment: CDR1 MNHEY and CDR2 SMNVEV (reference sequence). The CDR3 runs 15 residues.

The CDR3 DNA reads TGTGCCAGCAGTCACTTCCTGCGGGGGGGCCGACCGAACACAGATACGCAGTATTTT. As protein: CASSHFLRGGRPNTDTQYF. The rearrangement links TRBV7-2 to TRBJ2-3; 9 bases match TRBD2. Looked up from germline, CDR1 is SGHTA and CDR2 is FQGNSA. Trimming took 6 bases from V and 2 from J; bases not matched to a gene: 18. The CDR3 extends over 19 amino acids.